This T cell receptor beta chain was identified in a study of T cell repertoires in cytomegalovirus infection. Study-level information: Both CMV infection and a matching HLA type were indicated by public TCR beta signatures. Findings of the study overall: HLA-C-restricted CMV clonotypes gave the most frequent clonotype in two of eight donors.

Turning to this clonotype: Its cognate antigen is unknown.

TCRdb reprocessed the reads via MiXCR and lists one record per CDR3 protein. The sample holds a few hundred thousand distinct CDR3 sequences, over 15% seen once. The TCR originated in a human donor in good health (CMV status not recorded). Some clones in this sample may be carry-over from other donors' samples. Specimen: CD8+ T cells from PBMCs.

CDR3: CASSYLDGVYGYTF. DNA of the CDR3: TGTGCCAGCAGTTACCTAGACGGAGTCTATGGCTACACCTTC. This sequence joins TRBV6-2 or TRBV6-3 and TRBJ1-2; no clear D. This CDR3 comprises 14 residues. CDR1 MNHEY and CDR2 SVGEGT come from the germline V gene. Between the trimmed V and J ends, which lost 2 bases and 4 bases, there was a span of 11 bases.